This T cell receptor beta chain was captured in a study of T cell clusters in autoimmune cytopenias. Germline assignment: CDR1 SGHVS and CDR2 FNYEAQ. The CDR3 runs to 19 residues. TRB was amplified by touch-down multiplex PCR, primer pools A and B combined. TCRdb processed the multiplex PCR reads again and assigns one entry to each CDR3 protein, with no DNA. This table holds over 3,500 distinct CDR3 sequences. Each sample's input was 250 ng genomic DNA, 38,000 or so genome equivalents. These records were also assigned to another study, of T cell repertoires in aging, cancer and after chemotherapy.

The sequenced sample was peripheral blood. The sequence derives from a human donor in good health. This chain joins TRBV7-6 and TRBJ2-7; TCRdb proposes TRBD2, but this gene call is untestable without DNA. The CDR3 loop is CASSLNSGSGSGRSYEQYF.